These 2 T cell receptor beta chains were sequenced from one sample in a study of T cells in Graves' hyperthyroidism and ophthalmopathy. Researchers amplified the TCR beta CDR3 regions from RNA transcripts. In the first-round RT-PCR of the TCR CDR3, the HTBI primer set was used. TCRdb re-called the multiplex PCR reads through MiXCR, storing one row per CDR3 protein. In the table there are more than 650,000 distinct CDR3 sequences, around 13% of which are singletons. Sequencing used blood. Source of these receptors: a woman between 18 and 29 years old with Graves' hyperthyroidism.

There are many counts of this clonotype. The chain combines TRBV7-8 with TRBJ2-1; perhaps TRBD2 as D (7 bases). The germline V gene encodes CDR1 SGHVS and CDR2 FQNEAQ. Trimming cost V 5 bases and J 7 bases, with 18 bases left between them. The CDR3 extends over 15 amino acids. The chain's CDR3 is CASSPGLVRGNEQFF. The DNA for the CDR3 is TGTGCCAGCAGCCCCGGACTAGTGAGGGGGAATGAGCAGTTCTTC.

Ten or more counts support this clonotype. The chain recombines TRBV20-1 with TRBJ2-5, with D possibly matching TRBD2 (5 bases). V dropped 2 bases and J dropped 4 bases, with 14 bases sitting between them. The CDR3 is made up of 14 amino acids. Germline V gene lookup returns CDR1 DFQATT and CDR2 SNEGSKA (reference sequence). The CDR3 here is CSARWESAVETQYF. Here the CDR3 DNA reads TGCAGTGCTAGATGGGAGAGCGCGGTAGAGACCCAGTACTTC.